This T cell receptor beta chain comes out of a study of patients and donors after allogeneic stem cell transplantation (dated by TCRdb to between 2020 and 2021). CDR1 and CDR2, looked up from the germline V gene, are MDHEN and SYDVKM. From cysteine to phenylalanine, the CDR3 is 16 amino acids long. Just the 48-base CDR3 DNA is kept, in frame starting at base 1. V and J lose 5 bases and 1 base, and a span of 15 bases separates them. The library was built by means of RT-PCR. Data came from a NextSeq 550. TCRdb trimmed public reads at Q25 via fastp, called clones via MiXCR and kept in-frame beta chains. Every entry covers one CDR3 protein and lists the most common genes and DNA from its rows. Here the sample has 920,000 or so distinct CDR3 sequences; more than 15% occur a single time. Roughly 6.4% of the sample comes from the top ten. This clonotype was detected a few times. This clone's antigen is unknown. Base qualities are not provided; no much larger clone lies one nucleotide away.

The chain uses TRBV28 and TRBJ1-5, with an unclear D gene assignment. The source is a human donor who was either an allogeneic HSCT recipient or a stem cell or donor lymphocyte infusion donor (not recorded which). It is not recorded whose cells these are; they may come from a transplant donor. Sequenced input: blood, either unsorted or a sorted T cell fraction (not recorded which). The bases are TGTGCCAGCAGTCCGGGCCAGCCGTGGAGCAATCAGCCCCAGCATTTT. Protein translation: CASSPGQPWSNQPQHF.